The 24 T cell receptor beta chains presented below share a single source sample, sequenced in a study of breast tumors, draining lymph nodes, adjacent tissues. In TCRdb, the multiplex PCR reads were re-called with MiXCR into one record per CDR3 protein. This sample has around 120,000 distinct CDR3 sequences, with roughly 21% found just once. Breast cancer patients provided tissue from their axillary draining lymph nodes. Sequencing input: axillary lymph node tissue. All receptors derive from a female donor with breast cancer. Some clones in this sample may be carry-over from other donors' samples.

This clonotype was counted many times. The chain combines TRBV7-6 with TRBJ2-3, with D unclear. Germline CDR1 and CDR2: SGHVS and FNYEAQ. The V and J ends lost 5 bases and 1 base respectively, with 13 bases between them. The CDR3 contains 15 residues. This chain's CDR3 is CASSRRFAGTDTQYF. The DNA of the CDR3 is TGTGCCAGCAGCCGCCGCTTTGCTGGCACAGATACGCAGTATTTT.

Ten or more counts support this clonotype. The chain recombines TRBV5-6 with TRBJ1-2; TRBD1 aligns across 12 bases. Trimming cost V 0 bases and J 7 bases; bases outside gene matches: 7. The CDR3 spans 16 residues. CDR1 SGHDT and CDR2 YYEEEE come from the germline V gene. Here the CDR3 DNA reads TGTGCCAGCAGCTTGGTTCCGGGACAGGGGGCTGGTGGCTACACCTTC. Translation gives CASSLVPGQGAGGYTF. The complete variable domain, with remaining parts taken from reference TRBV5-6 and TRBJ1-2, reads DAGVTQSPTHLIKTRGQQVTLRCSPKSGHDTVSWYQQALGQGPQFIFQYYEEEERQRGNFPDRFSGHQFPNYSSELNVNALLLGDSALYLCASSLVPGQGAGGYTFGSGTRLTVV.

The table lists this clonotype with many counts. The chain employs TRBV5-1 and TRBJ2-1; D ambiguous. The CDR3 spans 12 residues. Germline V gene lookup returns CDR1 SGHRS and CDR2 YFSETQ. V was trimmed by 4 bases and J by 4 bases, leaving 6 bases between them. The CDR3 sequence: CASSVQYNEQFF. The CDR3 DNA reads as TGCGCCAGCAGCGTACAGTACAATGAGCAGTTCTTC.

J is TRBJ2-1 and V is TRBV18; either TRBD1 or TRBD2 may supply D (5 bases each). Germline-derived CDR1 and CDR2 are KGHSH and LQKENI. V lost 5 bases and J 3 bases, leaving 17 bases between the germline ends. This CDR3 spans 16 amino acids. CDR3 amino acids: CASSYTRDGFYNEQFF. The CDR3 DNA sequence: TGTGCCAGCTCATATACCCGGGACGGATTCTACAATGAGCAGTTCTTC.

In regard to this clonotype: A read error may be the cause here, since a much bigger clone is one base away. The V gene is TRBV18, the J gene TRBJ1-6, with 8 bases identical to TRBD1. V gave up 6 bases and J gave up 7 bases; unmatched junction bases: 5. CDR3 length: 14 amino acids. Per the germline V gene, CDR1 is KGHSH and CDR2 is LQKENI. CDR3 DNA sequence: TGTGCCAGCTCTTGCGGACAGGGAAATTCACCCCTCCACTTT. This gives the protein CASSCGQGNSPLHF.

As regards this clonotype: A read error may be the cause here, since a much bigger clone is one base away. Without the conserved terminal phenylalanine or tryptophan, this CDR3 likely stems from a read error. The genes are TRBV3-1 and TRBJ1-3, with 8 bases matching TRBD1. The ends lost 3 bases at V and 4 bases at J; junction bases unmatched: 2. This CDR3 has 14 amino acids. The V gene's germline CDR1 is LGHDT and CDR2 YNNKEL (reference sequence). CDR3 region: CASSHQGAGNTIYY. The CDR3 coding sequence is TGTGCCAGCAGCCACCAGGGGGCGGGAAACACCATATATTAT.

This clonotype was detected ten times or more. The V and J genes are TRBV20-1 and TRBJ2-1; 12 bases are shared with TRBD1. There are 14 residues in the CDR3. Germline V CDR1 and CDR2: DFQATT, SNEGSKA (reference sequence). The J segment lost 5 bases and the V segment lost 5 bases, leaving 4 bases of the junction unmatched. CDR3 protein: CSAPGTGGNNEQFF. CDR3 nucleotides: TGCAGTGCTCCCGGGACAGGGGGCAACAATGAGCAGTTCTTC.

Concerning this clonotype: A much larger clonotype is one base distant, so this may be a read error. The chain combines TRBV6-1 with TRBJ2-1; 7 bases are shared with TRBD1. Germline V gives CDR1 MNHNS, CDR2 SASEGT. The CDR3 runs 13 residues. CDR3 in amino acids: CASSGQVFNGQFF. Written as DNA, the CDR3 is TGTGCCAGCAGCGGACAGGTATTCAATGGGCAGTTCTTC.

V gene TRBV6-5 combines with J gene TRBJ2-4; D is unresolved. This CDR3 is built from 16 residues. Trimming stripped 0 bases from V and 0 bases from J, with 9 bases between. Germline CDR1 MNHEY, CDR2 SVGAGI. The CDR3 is CASSYSNELAKNIQYF. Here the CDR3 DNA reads TGTGCCAGCAGTTACTCAAACGAATTAGCCAAAAACATTCAGTACTTC.

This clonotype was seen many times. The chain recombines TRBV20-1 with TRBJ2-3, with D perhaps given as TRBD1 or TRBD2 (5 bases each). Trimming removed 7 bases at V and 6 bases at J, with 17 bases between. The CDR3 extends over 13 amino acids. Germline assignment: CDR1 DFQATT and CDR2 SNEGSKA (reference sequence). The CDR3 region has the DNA TGCAGTGTCAAAACCAAGGGACGGGATACGCAGTATTTT. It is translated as CSVKTKGRDTQYF.

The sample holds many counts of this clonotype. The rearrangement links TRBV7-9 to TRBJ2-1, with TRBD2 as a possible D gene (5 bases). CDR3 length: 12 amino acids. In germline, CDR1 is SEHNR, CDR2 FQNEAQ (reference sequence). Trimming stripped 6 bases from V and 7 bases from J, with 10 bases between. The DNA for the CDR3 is TGTGCCAGCAGGCCCACTAGGAATGAGCAGTTCTTC. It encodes CASRPTRNEQFF.

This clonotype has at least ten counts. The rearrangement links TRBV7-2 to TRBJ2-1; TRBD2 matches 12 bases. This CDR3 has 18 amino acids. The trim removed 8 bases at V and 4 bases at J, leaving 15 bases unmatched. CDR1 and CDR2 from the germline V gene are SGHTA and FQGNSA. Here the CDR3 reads CASWRRASGGASYNEQFF. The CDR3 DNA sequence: TGTGCCAGCTGGCGGAGGGCTAGCGGGGGGGCCAGTTACAATGAGCAGTTCTTC.

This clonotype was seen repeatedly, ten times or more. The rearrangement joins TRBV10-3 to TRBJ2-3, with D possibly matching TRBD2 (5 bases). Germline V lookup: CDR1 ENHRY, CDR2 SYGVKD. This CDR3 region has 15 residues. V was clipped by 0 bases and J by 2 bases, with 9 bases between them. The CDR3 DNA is TGTGCCATCAGTGAGTCGGGAGTGGACACAGATACGCAGTATTTT. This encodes CAISESGVDTDTQYF.

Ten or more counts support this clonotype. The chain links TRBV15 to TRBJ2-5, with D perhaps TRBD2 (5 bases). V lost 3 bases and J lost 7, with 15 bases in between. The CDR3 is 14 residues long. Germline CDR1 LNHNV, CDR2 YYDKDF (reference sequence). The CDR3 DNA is TGTGCCACCAGCAGGCGGAAACTAGTCCCGACCCAGTACTTC. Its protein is CATSRRKLVPTQYF. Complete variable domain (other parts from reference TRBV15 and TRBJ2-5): DAMVIQNPRYQVTQFGKPVTLSCSQTLNHNVMYWYQQKSSQAPKLLFHYYDKDFNNEADTPDNFQSRRPNTSFCFLDIRSPGLGDTAMYLCATSRRKLVPTQYFGPGTRLLVL.

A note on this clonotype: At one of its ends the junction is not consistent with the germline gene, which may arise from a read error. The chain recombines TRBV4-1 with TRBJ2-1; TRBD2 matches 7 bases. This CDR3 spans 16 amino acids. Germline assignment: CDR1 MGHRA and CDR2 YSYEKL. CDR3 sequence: CASSRDGLDSPYEQSF. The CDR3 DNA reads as TGCGCTAGCAGCCGAGATGGACTAGACTCTCCCTATGAGCAGTCCTTC.

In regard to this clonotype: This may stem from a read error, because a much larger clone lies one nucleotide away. The CDR3 DNA follows: TGTGCCATCAGTGAGCTAGCTAATGGAAAACTGTTTTTT. This encodes CAISELANGKLFF. The chain has TRBV10-3 and TRBJ1-4; no clear D. Germline V CDR1 and CDR2: ENHRY, SYGVKD. This CDR3 contains 13 residues.

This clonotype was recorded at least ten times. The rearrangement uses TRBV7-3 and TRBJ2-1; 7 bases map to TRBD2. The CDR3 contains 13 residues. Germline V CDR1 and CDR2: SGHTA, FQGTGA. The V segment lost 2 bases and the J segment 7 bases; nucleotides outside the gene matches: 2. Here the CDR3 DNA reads TGTGCCAGCAGCTTAGCCGGGGGGAATGAGCAGTTCTTC. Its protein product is CASSLAGGNEQFF.

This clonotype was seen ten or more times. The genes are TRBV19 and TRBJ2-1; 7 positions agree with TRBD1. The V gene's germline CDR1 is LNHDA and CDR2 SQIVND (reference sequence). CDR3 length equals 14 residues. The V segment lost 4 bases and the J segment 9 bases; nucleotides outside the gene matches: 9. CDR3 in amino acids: CASSTGTDRGEQFF. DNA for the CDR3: TGTGCCAGTAGTACCGGGACAGACCGTGGTGAGCAGTTCTTC.

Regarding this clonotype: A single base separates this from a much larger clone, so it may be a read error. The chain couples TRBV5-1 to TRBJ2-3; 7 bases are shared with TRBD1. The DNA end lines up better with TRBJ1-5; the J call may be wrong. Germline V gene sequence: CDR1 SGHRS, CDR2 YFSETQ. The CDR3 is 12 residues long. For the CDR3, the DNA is TGCGCCAGCACTAGCGGGACAGATACGCAGCATTTT. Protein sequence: CASTSGTDTQHF.

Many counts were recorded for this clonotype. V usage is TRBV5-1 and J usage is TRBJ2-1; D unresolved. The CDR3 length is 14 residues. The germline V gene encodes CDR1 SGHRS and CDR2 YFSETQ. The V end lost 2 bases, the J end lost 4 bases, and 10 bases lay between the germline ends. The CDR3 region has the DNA TGCGCCAGCAGCTTCCGGGCATTATACAATGAGCAGTTCTTC. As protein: CASSFRALYNEQFF. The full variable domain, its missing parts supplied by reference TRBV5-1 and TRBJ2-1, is KAGVTQTPRYLIKTRGQQVTLSCSPISGHRSVSWYQQTPGQGLQFLFEYFSETQRNKGNFPGRFSGRQFSNSRSEMNVSTLELGDSALYLCASSFRALYNEQFFGPGTRLTVL.

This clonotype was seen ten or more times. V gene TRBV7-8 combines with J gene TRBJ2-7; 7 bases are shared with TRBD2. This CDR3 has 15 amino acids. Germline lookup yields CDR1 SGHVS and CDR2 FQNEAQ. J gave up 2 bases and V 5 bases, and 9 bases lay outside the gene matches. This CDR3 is CASSPWEGTTYEQYF. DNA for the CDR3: TGTGCCAGCAGCCCCTGGGAGGGGACTACCTACGAGCAGTACTTC.

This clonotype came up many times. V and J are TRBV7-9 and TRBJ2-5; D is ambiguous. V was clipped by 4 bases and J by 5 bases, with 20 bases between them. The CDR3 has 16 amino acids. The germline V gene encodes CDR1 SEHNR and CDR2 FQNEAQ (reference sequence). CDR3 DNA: TGTGCCAGCAGCTCCAGCCCAATGCTCCAGGCGGAGACCCAGTACTTC. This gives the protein CASSSSPMLQAETQYF.

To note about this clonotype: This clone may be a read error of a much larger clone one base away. CDR3 nucleotide sequence: TGCAGTGCTAGTTTTAATGAAAAACTGTCTTTT. Protein sequence: CSASFNEKLSF. The chain is built from TRBV20-1 and TRBJ1-4; D is unclear. The CDR3 loop spans 11 amino acids. Germline V gene data show CDR1 as DFQATT and CDR2 as SNEGSKA (reference sequence).

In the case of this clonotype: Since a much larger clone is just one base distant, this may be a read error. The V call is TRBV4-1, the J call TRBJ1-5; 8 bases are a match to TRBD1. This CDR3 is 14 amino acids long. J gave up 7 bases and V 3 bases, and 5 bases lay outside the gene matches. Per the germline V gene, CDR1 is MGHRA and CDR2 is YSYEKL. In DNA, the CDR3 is TGCGCCAGCAGCCAGGAAACAGGGGGGCAGCCCCAGCATTTT. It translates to CASSQETGGQPQHF.